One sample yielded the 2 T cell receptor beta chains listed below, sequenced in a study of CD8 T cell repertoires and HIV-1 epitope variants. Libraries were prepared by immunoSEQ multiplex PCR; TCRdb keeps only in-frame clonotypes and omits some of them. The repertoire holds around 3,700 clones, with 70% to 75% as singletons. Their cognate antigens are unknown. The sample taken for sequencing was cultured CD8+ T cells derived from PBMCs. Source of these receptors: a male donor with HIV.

The CDR3 reads CASSLVDTYGYTF. Written as DNA, the CDR3 is TGTGCCAGCAGCTTAGTTGACACCTATGGCTACACCTTC. The chain is built from TRBV7-9 and TRBJ1-2; D not certain. Germline V lookup: CDR1 SEHNR, CDR2 FQNEAQ (reference sequence). The CDR3 has 13 residues. Between the trimmed V and J ends, which lost 1 base and 4 bases, there was a span of 7 bases.

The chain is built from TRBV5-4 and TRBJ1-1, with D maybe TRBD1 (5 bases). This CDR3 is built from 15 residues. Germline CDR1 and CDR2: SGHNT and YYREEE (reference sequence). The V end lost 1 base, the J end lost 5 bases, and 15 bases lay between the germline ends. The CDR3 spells CASSLNQGGTTEAFF. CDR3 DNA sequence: TGTGCCAGCAGCTTGAATCAGGGCGGGACGACTGAAGCTTTCTTT.